This paragraph reports one T cell receptor (beta chain). What it binds is unknown. The data belong to a study of PD-1 blockade in classical Hodgkin lymphoma. Whole-study results and caveats: No one has yet defined what causes the repertoire differences, which may be disease activity or prior therapy. Healthy donors reportedly exceeded newly diagnosed patients in baseline TCR diversity.

The repertoire was sequenced with immunoSEQ multiplex PCR; TCRdb's copy has only in-frame clones and lacks some. The sample has 9,000 to 10,000 clones; under 90% are singletons. The CDR3 sequence is 15 residues long. Germline CDR1 is WSHSY and CDR2 is SAAADI. V gave up 5 bases and J gave up 3 bases, with 16 bases separating them. Time point specified: newly diagnosed, previously untreated cHL patient sample. Thawed PBMCs were the source of CD8+ T cells, obtained through magnetic negative selection. Untreated, newly diagnosed classical Hodgkin lymphoma PBMCs were used for comparison. This sequence was found in a human donor with classical Hodgkin lymphoma. The chain uses TRBV10-2 and TRBJ2-5; the D call may be TRBD1 or TRBD2 (6 bases each). Input material: CD8+ T cells from blood. This chain's CDR3 is CASSPTAGTKETQYF. The CDR3 nucleotides read TGCGCCAGCAGTCCAACCGCGGGGACAAAAGAGACCCAGTACTTC.